In its sample, the clone carrying this T cell receptor beta chain was seen many times. Its specificity is not known. The CDR3 covers 15 residues. Trimming took 5 bases from V and 5 from J; bases not matched to a gene: 7. Germline CDR1 and CDR2: SGHTA and FQGTGA. With constant-segment primers, 5'RACE yielded cDNA libraries of TCR alpha and TCR beta that carried sample barcodes and UMIs. TCRdb recomputed calls from the 5' RACE reads with MiXCR, one row per CDR3 protein. Among some 120,000 distinct CDR3 sequences, approximately 15% were seen once, and the ten largest hold approximately 5.2%. This record belongs to a study of T-cell memory formation after mild COVID-19. Study-wide results and caveats: Day 15 to 85 contracting clones showed balanced CD4/CD8; later expanders leaned CD4+. CM and EM subsets held most contracting CD4+ clones; EMRA held CD8+ ones.

This receptor was identified in a man aged 18 to 30 who had mild COVID-19 (a few samples of this study predate the infection). Cell type and time point are not known. The chain is built from TRBV7-3 and TRBJ2-2; 8 positions match TRBD2. Input material: PBMCs or a T cell subset sorted from them (not recorded which). CDR3 in amino acids: CASSSAGGRTGELFF. CDR3 DNA: TGTGCCAGCAGCAGCGCGGGGGGTAGGACCGGGGAGCTGTTTTTT.